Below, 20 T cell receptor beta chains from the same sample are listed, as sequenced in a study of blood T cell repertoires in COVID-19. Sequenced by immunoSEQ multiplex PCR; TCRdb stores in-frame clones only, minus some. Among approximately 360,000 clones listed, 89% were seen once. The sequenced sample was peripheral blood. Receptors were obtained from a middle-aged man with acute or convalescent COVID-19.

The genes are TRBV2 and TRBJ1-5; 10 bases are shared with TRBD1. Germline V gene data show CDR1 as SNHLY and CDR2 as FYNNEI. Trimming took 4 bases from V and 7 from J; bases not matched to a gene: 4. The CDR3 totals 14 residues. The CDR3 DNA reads TGTGCCAGCAGTGGGGACAGGGGCGTGCAGCCCCAGCATTTT. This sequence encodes CASSGDRGVQPQHF. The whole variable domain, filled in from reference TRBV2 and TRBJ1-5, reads EPEVTQTPSHQVTQMGQEVILRCVPISNHLYFYWYRQILGQKVEFLVSFYNNEISEKSEIFDDQFSVERPDGSNFTLKIRSTKLEDSAMYFCASSGDRGVQPQHFGDGTRLSIL.

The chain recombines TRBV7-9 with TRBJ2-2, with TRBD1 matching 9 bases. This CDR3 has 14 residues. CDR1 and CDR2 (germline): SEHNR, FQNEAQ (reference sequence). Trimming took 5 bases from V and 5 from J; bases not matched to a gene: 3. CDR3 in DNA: TGTGCCAGCAGCCCGACAGGGGGGACCGGGGAGCTGTTTTTT. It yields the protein CASSPTGGTGELFF. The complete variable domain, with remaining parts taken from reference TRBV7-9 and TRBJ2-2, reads DTGVSQNPRHKITKRGQNVTFRCDPISEHNRLYWYRQTLGQGPEFLTYFQNEAQLEKSRLLSDRFSAERPKGSFSTLEIQRTEQGDSAMYLCASSPTGGTGELFFGEGSRLTVL.

The CDR3 DNA reads TGTGCCAGCAGCCGGGATACTTTAGCTAGCACAGATACGCAGTATTTT. Translated, it gives CASSRDTLASTDTQYF. V gene TRBV5-8 combines with J gene TRBJ2-3, with a possible D match to TRBD2 (5 bases). Germline-derived CDR1 and CDR2 are SGHTS and YDEGEE. V dropped 4 bases and J dropped 0 bases, with 15 bases sitting between them. This CDR3 has 16 residues.

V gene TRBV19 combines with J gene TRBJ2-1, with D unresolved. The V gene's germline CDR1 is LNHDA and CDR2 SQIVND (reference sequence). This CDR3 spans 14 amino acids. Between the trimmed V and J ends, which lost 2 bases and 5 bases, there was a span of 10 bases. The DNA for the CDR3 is TGTGCCAGTAGTATACTGTTAGCCAACAATGAGCAGTTCTTC. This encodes CASSILLANNEQFF.

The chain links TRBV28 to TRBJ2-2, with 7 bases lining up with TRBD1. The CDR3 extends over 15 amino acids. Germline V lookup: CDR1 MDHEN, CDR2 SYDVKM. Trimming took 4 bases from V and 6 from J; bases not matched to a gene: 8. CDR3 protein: CASSSGAGGAGELFF. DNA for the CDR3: TGTGCCAGCAGTTCCGGAGCAGGGGGTGCCGGGGAGCTGTTTTTT.

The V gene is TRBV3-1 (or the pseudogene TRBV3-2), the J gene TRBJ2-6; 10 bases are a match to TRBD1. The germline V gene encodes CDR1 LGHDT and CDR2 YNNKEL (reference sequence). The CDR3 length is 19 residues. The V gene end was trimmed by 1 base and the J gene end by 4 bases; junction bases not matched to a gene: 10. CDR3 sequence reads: CASSQGDRGLPGGANVLTF. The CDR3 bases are TGTGCCAGCAGCCAAGGAGACAGGGGGCTTCCAGGCGGGGCCAACGTCCTGACTTTC.

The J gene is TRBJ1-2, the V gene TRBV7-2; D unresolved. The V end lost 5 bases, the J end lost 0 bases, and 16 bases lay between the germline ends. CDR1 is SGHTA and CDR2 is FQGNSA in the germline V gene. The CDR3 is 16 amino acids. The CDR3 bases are TGTGCCAGCAGCCCCCGGTCCGTGCCCCCTAACTATGGCTACACCTTC. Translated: CASSPRSVPPNYGYTF.

The CDR3 DNA reads TGTGCCAGCAGTTTGTTCCCCGGCACTGAAGCTTTCTTT. This translates into CASSLFPGTEAFF. J is TRBJ1-1 and V is TRBV27; no reliable D call. CDR1 MNHEY and CDR2 SMNVEV come from the germline V gene (reference sequence). Trimming stripped 3 bases from V and 4 bases from J, with 9 bases between. The CDR3 length is 13 residues.

The CDR3: CASSPLRENKKLFF. CDR3 DNA sequence: TGTGCCAGCAGCCCCCTCCGGGAGAACAAGAAACTGTTTTTT. The chain recombines TRBV3-1 (or the pseudogene TRBV3-2) with TRBJ1-4; D gene unclear. The CDR3 is 14 residues long. Trimming removed 4 bases at V and 11 bases at J, with 17 bases between. Germline loops: CDR1 LGHDT, CDR2 YNNKEL (reference sequence).

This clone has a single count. CDR3 region: CASSLLVFNEQFF. The CDR3 DNA is TGTGCCAGTAGTTTGCTAGTTTTCAATGAGCAGTTCTTC. The chain combines TRBV19 with TRBJ2-1; D unclear. Trimming took off 5 bases at V and 6 bases at J, with 11 bases between the two ends. This CDR3 has 13 residues. CDR1 and CDR2 (germline): LNHDA, SQIVND (reference sequence).

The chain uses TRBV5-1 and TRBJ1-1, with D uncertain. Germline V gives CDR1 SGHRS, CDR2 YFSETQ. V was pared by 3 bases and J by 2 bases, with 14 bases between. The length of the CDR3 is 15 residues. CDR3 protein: CASSSTAGINTEAFF. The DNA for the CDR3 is TGCGCCAGCAGCTCAACAGCCGGGATAAACACTGAAGCTTTCTTT.

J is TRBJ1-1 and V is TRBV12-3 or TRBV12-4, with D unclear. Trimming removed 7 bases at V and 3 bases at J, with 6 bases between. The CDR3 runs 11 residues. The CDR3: CASTGDTEAFF. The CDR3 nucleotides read TGTGCCAGCACCGGGGACACTGAAGCTTTCTTT.

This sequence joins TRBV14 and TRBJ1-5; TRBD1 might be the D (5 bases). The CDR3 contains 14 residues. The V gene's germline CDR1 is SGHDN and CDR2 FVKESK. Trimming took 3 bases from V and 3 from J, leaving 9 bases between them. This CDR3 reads CASSQGGFNQPQHF. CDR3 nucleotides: TGTGCCAGCAGCCAGGGGGGATTCAATCAGCCCCAGCATTTT.

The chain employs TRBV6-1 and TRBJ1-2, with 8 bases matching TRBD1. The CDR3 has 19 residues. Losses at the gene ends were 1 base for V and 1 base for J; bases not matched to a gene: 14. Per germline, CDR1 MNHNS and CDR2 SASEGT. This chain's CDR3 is CASSEDRRGRISFNYGYTF. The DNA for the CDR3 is TGTGCCAGCAGTGAAGACCGCAGGGGGCGCATCTCTTTTAACTATGGCTACACCTTC.

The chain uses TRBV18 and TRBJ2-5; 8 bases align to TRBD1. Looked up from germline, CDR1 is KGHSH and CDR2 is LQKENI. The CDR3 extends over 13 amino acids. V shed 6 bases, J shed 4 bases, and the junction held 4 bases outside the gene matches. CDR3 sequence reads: CASSRQGRETQYF. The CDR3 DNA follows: TGTGCCAGCTCTAGACAGGGGAGAGAGACCCAGTACTTC.

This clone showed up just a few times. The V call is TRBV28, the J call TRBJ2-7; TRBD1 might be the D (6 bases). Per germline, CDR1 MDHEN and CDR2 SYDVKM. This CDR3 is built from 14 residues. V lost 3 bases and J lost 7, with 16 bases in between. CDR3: CASSFGLIRGEQYF. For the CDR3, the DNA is TGTGCCAGCAGTTTCGGACTCATTAGGGGGGAGCAGTACTTC.

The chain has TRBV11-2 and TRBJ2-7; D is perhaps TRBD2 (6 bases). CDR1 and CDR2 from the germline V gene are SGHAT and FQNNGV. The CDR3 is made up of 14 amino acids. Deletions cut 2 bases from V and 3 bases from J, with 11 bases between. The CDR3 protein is CASSLTEGLYEQYF. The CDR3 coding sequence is TGTGCCAGCAGCTTAACCGAGGGACTCTACGAGCAGTACTTC.

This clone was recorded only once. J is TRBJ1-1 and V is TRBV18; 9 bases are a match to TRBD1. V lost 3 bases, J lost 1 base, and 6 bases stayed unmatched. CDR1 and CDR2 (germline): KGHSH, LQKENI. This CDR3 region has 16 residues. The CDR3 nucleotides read TGTGCCAGCTCACCCTTCGGACAGGGGACGAACACTGAAGCTTTCTTT. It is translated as CASSPFGQGTNTEAFF.

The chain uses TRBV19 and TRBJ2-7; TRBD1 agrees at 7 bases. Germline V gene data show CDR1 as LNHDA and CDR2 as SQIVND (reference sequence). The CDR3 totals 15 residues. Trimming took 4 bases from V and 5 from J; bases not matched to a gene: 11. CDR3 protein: CASSNPGQSTNEQYF. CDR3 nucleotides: TGTGCCAGTAGTAACCCGGGACAGTCGACGAACGAGCAGTACTTC.

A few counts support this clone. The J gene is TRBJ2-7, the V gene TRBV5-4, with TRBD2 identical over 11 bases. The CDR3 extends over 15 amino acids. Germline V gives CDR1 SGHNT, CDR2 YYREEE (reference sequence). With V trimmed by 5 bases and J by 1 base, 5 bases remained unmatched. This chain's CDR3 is CASSRLAGLSYEQYF. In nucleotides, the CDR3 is TGTGCCAGCAGTAGACTAGCGGGGTTATCCTACGAGCAGTACTTC.